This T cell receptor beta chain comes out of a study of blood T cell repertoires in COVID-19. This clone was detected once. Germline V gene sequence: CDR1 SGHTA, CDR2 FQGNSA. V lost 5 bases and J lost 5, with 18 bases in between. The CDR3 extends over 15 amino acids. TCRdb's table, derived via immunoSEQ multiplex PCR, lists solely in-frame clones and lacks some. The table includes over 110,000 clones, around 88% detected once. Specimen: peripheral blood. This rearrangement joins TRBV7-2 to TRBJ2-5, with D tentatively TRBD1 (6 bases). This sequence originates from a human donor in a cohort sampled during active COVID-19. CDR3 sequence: CASSLNTGSAETQYF. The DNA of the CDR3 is TGTGCCAGCAGCCTCAATACAGGGAGCGCGGAGACCCAGTACTTC.